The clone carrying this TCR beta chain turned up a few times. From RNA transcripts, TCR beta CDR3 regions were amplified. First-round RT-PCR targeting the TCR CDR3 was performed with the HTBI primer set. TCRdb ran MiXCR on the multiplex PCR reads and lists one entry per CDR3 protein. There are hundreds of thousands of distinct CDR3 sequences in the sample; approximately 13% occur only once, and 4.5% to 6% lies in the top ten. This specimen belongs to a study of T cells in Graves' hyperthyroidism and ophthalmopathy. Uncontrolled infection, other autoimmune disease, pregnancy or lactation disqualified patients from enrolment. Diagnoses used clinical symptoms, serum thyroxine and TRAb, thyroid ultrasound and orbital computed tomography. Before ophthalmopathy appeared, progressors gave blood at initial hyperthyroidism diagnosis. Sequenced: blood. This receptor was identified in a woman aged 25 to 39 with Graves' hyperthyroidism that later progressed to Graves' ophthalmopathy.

In nucleotides, the CDR3 is TGTGCCAGTAGTCCCCGGCTTGGAGCGGGAGTGGGTGAGGGGCAGTATTTT. It yields the protein CASSPRLGAGVGEGQYF. V usage is TRBV19 and J usage is TRBJ2-3; TRBD2 matches 8 bases. The germline gives CDR1 LNHDA, CDR2 SQIVND (reference sequence). This CDR3 has 17 amino acids. With V trimmed by 5 bases and J by 11 bases, 21 bases remained unmatched.